Presented here are 9 T cell receptor beta chains from one specimen sequenced in a study of CD8+ T cells in alopecia areata. Sample treatment: oral pan-JAK inhibitor, 5-10 mg twice daily. Extracted from the samples, RNA was reverse transcribed into cDNA to serve as the sequencing template. Assay: immunoSEQ multiplex PCR; the TCRdb copy retains only in-frame clones and omits some. The sample has 120,000 or so clones; 61% are singletons. The sample here was CD4+ T cells sorted from blood, taken at week 4, from a patient treated with tofacitinib. These receptors were taken from a human donor with alopecia areata.

J is TRBJ2-5 and V is TRBV7-2; no clear D gene. Germline assignment: CDR1 SGHTA and CDR2 FQGNSA. Trimming removed 5 bases at V and 0 bases at J, with 10 bases between. The CDR3 has 14 residues. The CDR3 is CASSPPSNQETQYF. DNA of the CDR3: TGTGCCAGCAGCCCCCCCTCTAACCAAGAGACCCAGTACTTC. The whole variable domain, filled in from reference TRBV7-2 and TRBJ2-5, reads GAGVSQSPSNKVTEKGKDVELRCDPISGHTALYWYRQSLGQGLEFLIYFQGNSAPDKSGLPSDRFSAERTGGSVSTLTIQRTQQEDSAVYLCASSPPSNQETQYFGPGTRLLVL.

The chain uses TRBV6-5 and TRBJ2-3; 10 bases map to TRBD1. This CDR3 has 15 residues. The germline gives CDR1 MNHEY, CDR2 SVGAGI. V lost 2 bases to trimming and J lost 8 bases; unmatched junction nucleotides: 7. The CDR3 nucleotides are TGTGCCAGCAGTTACACGGGACAGGGGTTTGGTACGCAGTATTTT. Its translation: CASSYTGQGFGTQYF.

The V and J genes are TRBV7-2 and TRBJ2-7; 8 nucleotides match TRBD2. CDR1 and CDR2 from the germline V gene are SGHTA and FQGNSA. Losses at the gene ends were 3 bases for V and 4 bases for J; bases not matched to a gene: 8. The CDR3 is made up of 15 amino acids. The CDR3, as DNA: TGTGCCAGCAGCTTTCTGAGCGGGAGTAGTTACGAGCAGTACTTC. It specifies CASSFLSGSSYEQYF.

The J gene is TRBJ2-3, the V gene TRBV5-1; 8 nucleotides match TRBD2. Germline V CDR1 and CDR2: SGHRS, YFSETQ. The V gene end was trimmed by 0 bases and the J gene end by 2 bases; junction bases not matched to a gene: 5. This CDR3 region has 16 residues. The CDR3 bases are TGCGCCAGCAGCTTGGCCGGGACTAGATACACAGATACGCAGTATTTT. This sequence encodes CASSLAGTRYTDTQYF.

The chain joins TRBV29-1 to TRBJ2-2; D possibly corresponds to TRBD1 (6 bases). Germline loops: CDR1 SQVTM, CDR2 ANQGSEA. Trimming removed 5 bases from V and 5 bases from J, with 15 bases in between. The CDR3 sequence is 14 residues long. The CDR3 region is CSVRHRTETGELFF. In DNA, the CDR3 is TGCAGCGTTCGACATAGGACAGAAACCGGGGAGCTGTTTTTT.

This rearrangement joins TRBV6-1 to TRBJ2-7; D not resolved. Between the trimmed V and J ends, which lost 4 bases and 3 bases, there was a span of 4 bases. The CDR3 consists of 11 residues. Germline assignment: CDR1 MNHNS and CDR2 SASEGT. The CDR3 loop reads CASSVNYEQYF. The CDR3 nucleotides read TGTGCCAGCAGTGTAAACTACGAGCAGTACTTC.

This clone was recorded a few times. J is TRBJ2-7 and V is TRBV27, with TRBD1 identical over 7 bases. J gave up 6 bases and V 7 bases, and 15 bases lay outside the gene matches. The germline V gene has CDR1 MNHEY and CDR2 SMNVEV (reference sequence). The CDR3 length is 15 residues. Here the CDR3 reads CASNPGDSRSREQYF. CDR3 DNA: TGTGCCAGCAACCCTGGGGACAGCCGATCTCGCGAGCAGTACTTC.

The rearrangement links TRBV10-3 to TRBJ2-3; TRBD2 agrees at 13 bases. Germline assignment: CDR1 ENHRY and CDR2 SYGVKD. After removal of 4 bases from V and 4 bases from J, the junction contained 2 bases not matched to a gene. This CDR3 is 15 amino acids long. The CDR3 reads CAISGTSGGPDTQYF. CDR3 nucleotide sequence: TGTGCCATCAGTGGGACTAGCGGGGGCCCAGATACGCAGTATTTT.

This CDR3 is CSVGWDRVAGTQYF. DNA of the CDR3: TGCAGCGTTGGATGGGACAGGGTCGCGGGTACGCAGTATTTT. The chain has TRBV29-1 and TRBJ2-3; 9 bases are a match to TRBD1. V dropped 4 bases and J dropped 8; count of bases not matched to a gene: 10. CDR1 and CDR2 (germline): SQVTM, ANQGSEA. The CDR3 is 14 residues long.